A selection of T cell receptor beta chains follows, all from one sample in a study of spatial heterogeneity in lung cancer. TCRdb redid the calling of the 5' RACE reads with MiXCR, one entry per CDR3 protein. Of around 120,000 distinct CDR3 sequences in the sample, 9% to 15% were seen once. This specimen was PBMCs, taken at follow-up. The source of these receptors is a male donor with early-stage non-small cell lung cancer. The CDR3 runs from the conserved cysteine through the conserved F or W. The D gene is left open where the match is weak. Only some rows state a clone size, as once, few, many or a class for expanded clones.

D gene	CDR3 length	clone size	V gene	J gene	CDR3 protein	CDR3 DNA
NA	19	few	TRBV7-3	TRBJ1-6	CASSPLTYRGPSYNSPLHF	TGTGCCAGCAGCCCCCTAACCTACCGGGGCCCCTCCTATAATTCACCCCTCCACTTT
NA	14	few	TRBV24-1	TRBJ1-2	CATSASGFGYGYTF	TGTGCCACCAGTGCCTCGGGTTTTGGCTATGGCTACACCTTC
NA	14	NA	TRBV2	TRBJ2-3	CASSAARRTDTQYF	TGTGCCAGCAGTGCGGCAAGACGCACAGATACGCAGTATTTT
TRBD1	17	few	TRBV10-3	TRBJ1-2	CAISDDPERGRGYGYTF	TGTGCCATCAGTGACGATCCGGAGAGGGGGCGAGGCTATGGCTACACCTTC
NA	14	NA	TRBV27	TRBJ1-5	CASSISRAYQPQHF	TGTGCCAGCAGTATTTCCAGGGCCTATCAGCCCCAGCATTTT
TRBD1	17	few	TRBV7-9	TRBJ2-3	CASSLAEQGAFTDTQYF	TGTGCCAGCAGCTTAGCGGAACAGGGGGCATTCACAGATACGCAGTATTTT
NA	12	NA	TRBV6-4	TRBJ1-2	CASSEQGRSYTF	TGTGCCAGCAGTGAACAGGGTAGGAGCTACACCTTC
NA	13	once	TRBV12-3/TRBV12-4	TRBJ1-4	CASSFGGVEKLFF	TGTGCCAGCAGTTTTGGAGGGGTTGAAAAACTGTTTTTT
NA	12	few	TRBV6-5	TRBJ2-1	CASSSGQTEQFF	TGTGCCAGCAGTTCAGGACAGACCGAGCAGTTCTTC
NA	14	NA	TRBV20-1	TRBJ2-3	CSARASSGTDAQYF	TGCAGTGCTAGAGCGAGCTCCGGCACAGATGCGCAGTATTTT
NA	14	NA	TRBV20-1	TRBJ1-2	CSARDSDVSYGYTF	TGCAGTGCTAGAGATTCGGACGTGAGCTATGGCTACACCTTC
TRBD1	15	many	TRBV15	TRBJ1-6	CATSSRTGSYSPLHF	TGTGCCACCAGCAGTAGGACAGGCTCCTATTCACCCCTCCACTTT
NA	16	few	TRBV11-2	TRBJ1-3	CASSYSGRSSGNTIYF	TGTGCCAGCAGCTATTCTGGACGGAGCTCTGGAAACACCATATATTTT
NA	13	many	TRBV5-1	TRBJ2-1	CASRPLPNNEQFF	TGCGCCAGCAGACCCCTCCCCAACAATGAGCAGTTCTTC
NA	16	many	TRBV7-9	TRBJ2-1	CASSSPTGTFYNEQFF	TGTGCCAGCAGCTCGCCGACAGGGACTTTCTACAATGAGCAGTTCTTC
NA	14	few	TRBV7-2	TRBJ2-1	CASSLGTNYNEQFF	TGTGCCAGCAGCTTAGGGACTAATTACAATGAGCAGTTCTTC
TRBD1	14	many	TRBV12-3/TRBV12-4	TRBJ1-1	CASTNTGVGTEAFF	TGTGCCAGCACAAATACAGGGGTGGGCACTGAAGCTTTCTTT
NA	11	many	TRBV20-1	TRBJ2-7	CSATAGFEQYF	TGCAGTGCTACGGCAGGGTTCGAGCAGTACTTC
TRBD1	14	many	TRBV29-1	TRBJ2-5	CSVGQGAIRETQYF	TGCAGCGTTGGACAGGGGGCGATTCGAGAGACCCAGTACTTC
TRBD2	15	many	TRBV4-3	TRBJ2-1	CASSQERTSGDEQFF	TGCGCCAGCAGCCAAGAAAGGACTAGCGGGGATGAGCAGTTCTTC
NA	12	many	TRBV9	TRBJ1-2	CASSEGPYGYTF	TGTGCCAGCAGCGAGGGCCCCTATGGCTACACCTTC
NA	15	few	TRBV7-2	TRBJ1-2	CASSLEAAGTYGYTF	TGTGCCAGCAGCTTAGAGGCGGCGGGGACCTATGGCTACACCTTC
TRBD1	14	NA	TRBV28	TRBJ1-1	CASSLLRGVTEAFF	TGTGCCAGCAGTCTCCTCAGGGGGGTAACTGAAGCTTTCTTT
NA	14	many	TRBV20-1	TRBJ1-2	CSASGEVFDYGYTF	TGCAGTGCTTCAGGGGAGGTTTTCGACTATGGCTACACCTTC
NA	14	NA	TRBV7-3	TRBJ2-3	CASSQGLVTDTQYF	TGTGCCAGCAGCCAGGGATTGGTCACAGATACGCAGTATTTT
NA	15	once	TRBV20-1	TRBJ1-1	CSAREAASGNTEAFF	TGCAGTGCTAGAGAGGCAGCCAGCGGGAACACTGAAGCTTTCTTT
NA	14	NA	TRBV28	TRBJ1-2	CASRQSGTRYGYTF	TGTGCCAGCAGACAATCCGGGACACGCTATGGCTACACCTTC
NA	15	many	TRBV3-1	TRBJ1-4	CASSQGVRTNEKLFF	TGTGCCAGCAGCCAAGGAGTGAGAACTAATGAAAAACTGTTTTTT
TRBD1	12	many	TRBV5-1	TRBJ2-1	CASSSDREEQFF	TGCGCCAGCAGCTCGGACAGGGAGGAGCAGTTCTTC
TRBD2	15	NA	TRBV15	TRBJ2-1	CATSEGLALGGEQFF	TGTGCCACCAGCGAAGGACTAGCCCTAGGGGGTGAGCAGTTCTTC
NA	13	NA	TRBV28	TRBJ2-3	CASSLQGPDTQYF	TGTGCCAGCAGTTTACAGGGCCCAGATACGCAGTATTTT
NA	14	many	TRBV27	TRBJ2-7	CASSFTETSYEQYF	TGTGCCAGCAGTTTCACAGAGACTTCCTACGAGCAGTACTTC
NA	12	NA	TRBV9	TRBJ2-3	CASSPEGNTQYF	TGTGCCAGCAGCCCCGAGGGGAATACGCAGTATTTT
TRBD2	12	few	TRBV29-1	TRBJ2-5	CSGGLAGGTQYF	TGCAGCGGTGGTTTAGCGGGGGGGACCCAGTACTTC
NA	16	few	TRBV5-1	TRBJ1-1	CASSLVGAGQGTEAFF	TGCGCCAGCAGCTTGGTCGGTGCAGGCCAGGGCACTGAAGCTTTCTTT
NA	15	many	TRBV11-2	TRBJ1-6	CASSLTGQPNSPLHF	TGTGCCAGCAGCTTAACGGGTCAGCCTAATTCACCCCTCCACTTT
TRBD1	12	few	TRBV7-6	TRBJ2-5	CASSLDGTGDYF	TGTGCCAGCAGCTTAGACGGGACAGGGGATTACTTC
NA	16	NA	TRBV2	TRBJ2-7	CASSDTTGGGADEQYF	TGTGCCAGCAGTGATACCACAGGGGGAGGGGCTGACGAGCAGTACTTC
NA	13	NA	TRBV5-1	TRBJ2-1	CASSPRQNNEQFF	TGCGCCAGCAGCCCACGACAGAACAATGAGCAGTTCTTC
NA	12	NA	TRBV12-3/TRBV12-4	TRBJ1-2	CASSFPGGGYTF	TGTGCCAGCAGTTTTCCCGGGGGTGGCTACACCTTC
TRBD1	15	NA	TRBV5-5	TRBJ1-1	CASSPRTGGDTEAFF	TGTGCCAGCAGCCCGCGGACAGGAGGGGACACTGAAGCTTTCTTT
NA	15	many	TRBV4-1	TRBJ1-5	CASSLTDKSNQPQHF	TGCGCCAGCAGCCTCACGGACAAGAGCAATCAGCCCCAGCATTTT
NA	13	NA	TRBV12-3/TRBV12-4	TRBJ1-1	CASSLWGNTEAFF	TGTGCCAGCAGTTTATGGGGGAACACTGAAGCTTTCTTT
NA	13	few	TRBV2	TRBJ1-2	CASTLENNYGYTF	TGTGCCAGCACTCTTGAGAATAACTATGGCTACACCTTC
NA	13	few	TRBV29-1	TRBJ2-4	CSVEGIAKNIQYF	TGCAGCGTTGAGGGTATAGCCAAAAACATTCAGTACTTC
NA	14	many	TRBV28	TRBJ1-3	CASRAGFSGNTIYF	TGTGCCAGCAGAGCAGGGTTCTCTGGAAACACCATATATTTT
NA	14	NA	TRBV7-6	TRBJ1-6	CASSRIGDNSPLHF	TGTGCCAGCAGCCGGATCGGGGACAATTCACCCCTCCACTTT
NA	15	few	TRBV3-1	TRBJ2-5	CASSQVMDSHETQYF	TGTGCCAGCAGCCAAGTTATGGACAGCCATGAGACCCAGTACTTC
NA	15	many	TRBV7-2	TRBJ1-6	CASSSDTGAYSPLHF	TGTGCCAGCAGTTCCGATACCGGGGCATATTCACCCCTCCACTTT
NA	15	many	TRBV2	TRBJ1-3	CASSPDRTLGNTIYF	TGTGCCAGCAGTCCCGACAGGACGCTCGGAAACACCATATATTTT
NA	16	NA	TRBV3-1	TRBJ1-5	CASSQEPQDNNQPQHF	TGTGCCAGCAGCCAAGAACCCCAGGACAACAATCAGCCCCAGCATTTT
TRBD1	14	few	TRBV4-2	TRBJ2-7	CASSPTGETYEQYF	TGTGCCAGCAGCCCGACAGGGGAAACCTACGAGCAGTACTTC